This note documents a single T cell receptor beta chain sequence. Stated time point: sample taken at primary tumor resection. Unsorted whole RNA samples from tumor, nontumor lung or frozen PBMC were sequenced. The donor population consisted of more than 55 patients with untreated, early-stage non-small cell lung cancer. This record comes from a study of spatial heterogeneity in lung cancer. One entry per CDR3 protein results from TCRdb running MiXCR on the 5' RACE reads. The profile shows roughly 91,000 distinct CDR3 sequences, under 25% of them singletons. V lost 5 bases, J lost 2 bases, and 5 bases stayed unmatched. This CDR3 is 15 amino acids long. Germline V lookup: CDR1 DFQATT, CDR2 SNEGSKA (reference sequence).

The origin of this receptor is a male donor with early-stage non-small cell lung cancer. Sequenced material: PBMCs, taken at surgery. The chain combines TRBV20-1 with TRBJ2-3; 12 nucleotides agree with TRBD2. The CDR3 DNA sequence: TGCAGTGCTCCTAGCGGGGGGGCTACCACAGATACGCAGTATTTT. Translated: CSAPSGGATTDTQYF.